The present T cell receptor beta chain was sequenced within a study of technical replicates of blood from a few donors. The protocol was immunoSEQ multiplex PCR, while the TCRdb copy is restricted to in-frame clones and leaves out a portion. The sample holds some 80,000 clones, roughly 94% seen once. Sequenced material: T cells isolated from PBMCs. This clonotype was sampled from a human donor in good health.

The CDR3 nucleotides are TGTGCCAGCAGCGTTCGGGACAGGGAGGGGACTGAAGCTTTCTTT. Its translation is CASSVRDREGTEAFF. The chain employs TRBV28 and TRBJ1-1; 9 nucleotides agree with TRBD1. V lost 6 bases to trimming and J lost 5 bases; unmatched junction nucleotides: 10. CDR1 is MDHEN, CDR2 SYDVKM, per germline. The CDR3 consists of 15 residues.